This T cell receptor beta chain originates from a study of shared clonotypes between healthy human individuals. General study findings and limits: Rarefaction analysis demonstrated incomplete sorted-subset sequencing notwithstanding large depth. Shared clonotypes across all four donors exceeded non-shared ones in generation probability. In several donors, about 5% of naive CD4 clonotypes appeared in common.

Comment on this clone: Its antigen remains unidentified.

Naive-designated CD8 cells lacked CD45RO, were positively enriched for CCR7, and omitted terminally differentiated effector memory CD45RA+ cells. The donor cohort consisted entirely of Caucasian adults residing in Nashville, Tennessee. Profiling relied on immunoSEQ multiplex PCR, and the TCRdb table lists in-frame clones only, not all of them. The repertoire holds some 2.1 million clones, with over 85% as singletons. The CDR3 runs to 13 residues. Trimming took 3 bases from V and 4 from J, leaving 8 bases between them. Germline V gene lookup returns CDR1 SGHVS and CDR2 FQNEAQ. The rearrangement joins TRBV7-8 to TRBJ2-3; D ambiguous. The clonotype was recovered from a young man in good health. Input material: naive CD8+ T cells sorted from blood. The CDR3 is CASSFYVSDTQYF. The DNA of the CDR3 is TGTGCCAGCAGCTTCTATGTTTCAGATACGCAGTATTTT.